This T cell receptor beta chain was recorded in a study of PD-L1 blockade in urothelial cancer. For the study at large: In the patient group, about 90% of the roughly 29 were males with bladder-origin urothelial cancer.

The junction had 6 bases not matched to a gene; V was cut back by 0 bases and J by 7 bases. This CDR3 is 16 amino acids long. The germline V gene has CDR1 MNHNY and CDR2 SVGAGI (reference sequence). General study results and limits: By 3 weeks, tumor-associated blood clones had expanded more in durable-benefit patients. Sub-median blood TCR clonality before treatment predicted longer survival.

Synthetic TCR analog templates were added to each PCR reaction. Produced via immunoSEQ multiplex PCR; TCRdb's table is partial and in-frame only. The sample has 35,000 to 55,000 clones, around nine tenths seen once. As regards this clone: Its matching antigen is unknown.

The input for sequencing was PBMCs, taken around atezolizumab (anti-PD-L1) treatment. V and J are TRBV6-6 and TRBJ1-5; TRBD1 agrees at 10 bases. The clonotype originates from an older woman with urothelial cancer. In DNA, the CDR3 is TGTGCCAGCAGTTACTCAGGGACAGGGGTTGGACAGCCCCAGCATTTT. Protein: CASSYSGTGVGQPQHF.